This TCR beta chain originates from a study of CD8 T cells in Susac syndrome. Remarks on this clonotype: Its cognate antigen is unknown.

Study conclusions and caveats: The number of individuals included in the study's TCR sequencing and HLA analysis was acknowledged as relatively small.

High-throughput TCR beta sequencing covered peripheral CD8+ and CD4+ T cells. TEMRA cells were FACS-enriched, while CD8+ and CD4+ T cells were negatively isolated. The trim removed 6 bases at V and 6 bases at J, leaving 11 bases unmatched. The CDR3 runs 14 residues. Per germline, CDR1 SQVTM and CDR2 ANQGSEA. With random hexamers, 0.5 to 1 ug RNA was reverse transcribed. By means of immunoSEQ multiplex PCR, TCR beta CDR3 spanning 54 Vbeta and 13 Jbeta underwent amplification. TCRdb re-derived calls from the immunoSEQ multiplex PCR reads in MiXCR, one entry per CDR3 protein. The data show about 49,000 distinct CDR3 sequences, with 80% to 95% seen just once and about 0.54% held by the top ten.

The chain recombines TRBV29-1 with TRBJ2-7, with 10 bases lining up with TRBD2. Input material: CD8+ T cells from PBMCs. The receptor comes from a human donor in good health. As DNA, the CDR3 is TGCAGCGTCGTCAAAGGGGGGACTAGCGCCGAGCAGTACTTC. Its translation is CSVVKGGTSAEQYF.